What follows describes a single T cell receptor beta chain. The antigen remains undetermined. This sample is drawn from a study of cytomegalovirus exposure and HLA in healthy donors. Study-level findings and limits: Analysis performed later showed TCR beta chains linked to HLA being more clonally expanded than equally common others. With further analysis later on, most CMV-associated TCR beta chains appeared HLA-restricted. By HLA locus, TCR association rates varied in a later analysis, with DRB1 showing the most and HLA-C the fewest.

Vbeta (60) and Jbeta (13) primers were used in the PCR. Under the authors' procedure: Roughly 12 million of tens of millions of unique TCR beta chains were shared, per a later count. Sequenced by immunoSEQ multiplex PCR; TCRdb stores in-frame clones only, minus some. The D gene and trimming were derived from the DNA, and the V and J assignments and clone size from that table. The sample includes roughly 170,000 clones, roughly 80% of them seen just once. This receptor was obtained from a man aged 25 to 40 in good health and CMV-seropositive. The sequencing input was PBMCs.

The CDR3 loop is CASSPPTGRGTEAFF. CDR3 bases: TGTGCCAGCTCACCCCCGACAGGGAGAGGCACTGAAGCTTTCTTT. The chain is built from TRBV18 and TRBJ1-1; 7 bases fit TRBD1. The CDR3 is made up of 15 amino acids. Germline CDR1 and CDR2: KGHSH and LQKENI. Trimming removed 3 bases from V and 4 bases from J; junction bases left unmatched: 8. The variable domain in full, with the rest retrieved from reference TRBV18 and TRBJ1-1, is NAGVMQNPRHLVRRRGQEARLRCSPMKGHSHVYWYRQLPEEGLKFMVYLQKENIIDESGMPKERFSAEFPKEGPSILRIQQVVRGDSAAYFCASSPPTGRGTEAFFGQGTRLTVV.